A single sample is the source of the 25 T cell receptor beta chains below, sequenced in a study of human T cells and chemical hapten exposure. MiXCR, run by TCRdb on the RACE reads, gives a single entry per CDR3 protein. The table has 30,000 to 35,000 distinct CDR3 sequences, approximately 7.4% seen once; the top ten hold approximately 9.8%. The time point here: healthy volunteer bleed at 2 weeks. Extraction yielded total RNA from whole blood (unfractionated). Material for sequencing was whole blood. These receptors all come from a human donor in good health. Some clones in this sample may be carry-over from other donors' samples.

The chain couples TRBV27 to TRBJ1-1; D not resolved. The CDR3 has 14 amino acids. Trimming removed 10 bases from V and 1 base from J, with 16 bases in between. The germline CDR1 and CDR2 sequences are MNHEY and SMNVEV (reference sequence). The CDR3 is CATSPREGNTEAFF. The DNA for the CDR3 is TGTGCCACTTCCCCTAGAGAGGGGAACACTGAAGCTTTCTTT.

This clonotype appeared a few times. V is TRBV7-2 and J is TRBJ1-1; TRBD1 agrees at 8 bases. The CDR3 runs to 14 residues. V gave up 1 base and J gave up 5 bases; unmatched junction bases: 3. The V gene's germline CDR1 is SGHTA and CDR2 FQGNSA. In DNA form, the CDR3 reads TGTGCCAGCAGCTTAGGACAGGGGAGTACTGAAGCTTTCTTT. Protein: CASSLGQGSTEAFF.

This clonotype was counted between two and nine times. This sequence joins TRBV5-1 and TRBJ2-1; 15 nucleotides match TRBD2. Per germline, CDR1 SGHRS and CDR2 YFSETQ. The J segment lost 7 bases and the V segment lost 4 bases, leaving 3 bases of the junction unmatched. This CDR3 region has 15 residues. The CDR3 here is CASSPGLAGGNEQFF. CDR3 nucleotides: TGCGCCAGCAGCCCGGGACTAGCGGGAGGTAATGAGCAGTTCTTC.

At least ten counts were recorded for this clonotype. The chain employs TRBV12-3 or TRBV12-4 and TRBJ1-5; no clear D gene. This CDR3 is 14 amino acids long. The V end lost 0 bases, the J end lost 2 bases, and 5 bases lay between the germline ends. The CDR3 nucleotides are TGTGCCAGCAGTTTAGCCCAGGGCAATCAGCCCCAGCATTTT. It yields the protein CASSLAQGNQPQHF.

This clonotype was seen at least ten times. The chain links TRBV9 to TRBJ2-1; the D gene is possibly TRBD1 (7 bases). The CDR3 loop spans 15 amino acids. Germline loops: CDR1 SGDLS, CDR2 YYNGEE. Trimming removed 3 bases from V and 7 bases from J, with 17 bases in between. The DNA for the CDR3 is TGTGCCAGCAGCGGGTCCGGGGGACAGCGTAATGAGCAGTTCTTC. Amino acid sequence: CASSGSGGQRNEQFF.

This clonotype was picked up a small number of times. The genes are TRBV5-4 and TRBJ2-3; TRBD2 matches 13 bases. Germline V lookup: CDR1 SGHNT, CDR2 YYREEE (reference sequence). V gave up 4 bases and J gave up 4 bases; unmatched junction bases: 6. The CDR3 spans 16 residues. The CDR3 spells CASSLSGLAGSDTQYF. CDR3 in DNA: TGTGCCAGCAGCCTTTCGGGACTAGCGGGGTCAGATACGCAGTATTTT. The whole variable domain, remainder taken from reference TRBV5-4 and TRBJ2-3, is ETGVTQSPTHLIKTRGQQVTLRCSSQSGHNTVSWYQQALGQGPQFIFQYYREEENGRGNFPPRFSGLQFPNYSSELNVNALELDDSALYLCASSLSGLAGSDTQYFGPGTRLTVL.

This clonotype came up many times. The chain recombines TRBV7-9 with TRBJ1-1; no definite D call. Trimming stripped 5 bases from V and 6 bases from J, with 13 bases between. The CDR3 length is 13 residues. CDR1 and CDR2 from the germline V gene are SEHNR and FQNEAQ (reference sequence). The CDR3 protein is CASSPHGGSEAFF. CDR3 nucleotide sequence: TGTGCCAGCAGCCCTCACGGAGGCTCTGAAGCTTTCTTT.

This clonotype was detected only a few times. The chain combines TRBV13 with TRBJ2-1; 9 nucleotides line up with TRBD2. Per germline, CDR1 PRHDT and CDR2 FYEKMQ (reference sequence). This CDR3 region has 15 residues. The V segment lost 5 bases and the J segment 4 bases; nucleotides outside the gene matches: 6. The CDR3 DNA sequence: TGTGCCAGCAGCCCCAAGACTAGCGGATACAATGAGCAGTTCTTC. It encodes CASSPKTSGYNEQFF. Variable domain in full (rest from reference TRBV13 and TRBJ2-1): AAGVIQSPRHLIKEKRETATLKCYPIPRHDTVYWYQQGPGQDPQFLISFYEKMQSDKGSIPDRFSAQQFSDYHSELNMSSLELGDSALYFCASSPKTSGYNEQFFGPGTRLTVL.

This clonotype was seen at least ten times. The chain is built from TRBV29-1 and TRBJ1-3; perhaps TRBD1 as D (6 bases). This CDR3 comprises 13 residues. Germline assignment: CDR1 SQVTM and CDR2 ANQGSEA. The V end was cut by 0 bases, the J end by 8 bases, with 11 bases between. CDR3 coding DNA: TGCAGCGTTGAAGACGGAGGGGGTTACACCATATATTTT. The encoded protein is CSVEDGGGYTIYF.

CDR3 nucleotide sequence: TGTGCCACCAGCGACCCTTGTCCGGAGACCCAGTACTTC. This encodes CATSDPCPETQYF. This chain joins TRBV15 and TRBJ2-5; D unclear. In germline, CDR1 is LNHNV, CDR2 YYDKDF (reference sequence). V was clipped by 5 bases and J by 5 bases, with 12 bases between them. There are 13 residues in the CDR3. Full variable domain (rest looked up from reference TRBV15 and TRBJ2-5): DAMVIQNPRYQVTQFGKPVTLSCSQTLNHNVMYWYQQKSSQAPKLLFHYYDKDFNNEADTPDNFQSRRPNTSFCFLDIRSPGLGDTAMYLCATSDPCPETQYFGPGTRLLVL.

This clonotype was counted many times. The chain employs TRBV7-2 and TRBJ2-5; D perhaps matches TRBD2 (6 bases). V lost 5 bases and J lost 1, with 14 bases in between. This CDR3 has 15 amino acids. Germline CDR1 is SGHTA and CDR2 is FQGNSA. CDR3 in DNA: TGTGCCAGCAGCCCGTGGGGGACTTCCCAAGAGACCCAGTACTTC. Amino acids: CASSPWGTSQETQYF.

This clonotype qualifies as medium-sized (0.01 to 0.1%). This chain connects TRBV19 to TRBJ2-1; TRBD2 is a possible D gene (6 bases). Germline V gene sequence: CDR1 LNHDA, CDR2 SQIVND (reference sequence). CDR3 size: 15 residues. The germline V and J ends were trimmed by 5 bases and 8 bases, with 19 bases remaining between them. The CDR3 sequence: CASSHPMTSSDEQFF. The CDR3 DNA is TGTGCCAGTAGTCACCCGATGACTAGTTCTGATGAGCAGTTCTTC.

This clonotype was recorded many times. The V and J genes are TRBV3-1 and TRBJ1-1, with TRBD1 matching 10 bases. Germline CDR1 reads LGHDT; CDR2 reads YNNKEL (reference sequence). V gave up 0 bases and J gave up 8 bases; unmatched junction bases: 3. This CDR3 spans 14 amino acids. CDR3 loop: CASSQDVGQGEAFF. Written as DNA, the CDR3 is TGTGCCAGCAGCCAAGATGTGGGACAGGGGGAAGCTTTCTTT.

This clonotype was picked up a small number of times. This sequence joins TRBV20-1 and TRBJ2-1; TRBD2 matches at 9 bases. Germline lookup yields CDR1 DFQATT and CDR2 SNEGSKA (reference sequence). This CDR3 has 16 residues. Trimming at V came to 2 bases and at J to 4 bases, leaving 9 bases not matched to a gene. CDR3 coding DNA: TGCAGTGCTAGAAGTCGGCTAGCGGGAACGTACAATGAGCAGTTCTTC. Encoded protein: CSARSRLAGTYNEQFF.

This clonotype was seen many times. The rearrangement uses TRBV10-3 and TRBJ2-3; 7 positions agree with TRBD1. The CDR3 covers 17 residues. From germline, CDR1 is ENHRY and CDR2 SYGVKD. The V gene end was trimmed by 2 bases and the J gene end by 1 base; junction bases not matched to a gene: 9. Here the CDR3 reads CAISERLAGQGTDTQYF. CDR3 bases: TGTGCCATCAGTGAGCGGCTCGCAGGACAGGGCACAGATACGCAGTATTTT.

The chain combines TRBV27 with TRBJ2-6; D is unclear. CDR1 and CDR2 from the germline V gene are MNHEY and SMNVEV (reference sequence). The ends were cut back, 3 bases at V and 2 bases at J, with 5 bases in the middle. The CDR3 has 14 residues. The CDR3 sequence is CASSLGTGANVLTF. The CDR3 DNA reads as TGTGCCAGCAGTTTGGGTACTGGGGCCAACGTCCTGACTTTC.

This clonotype was picked up many times. This sequence joins TRBV12-3 or TRBV12-4 and TRBJ1-6, with a possible D match to TRBD1 (6 bases). This CDR3 is 15 amino acids long. Trimming took 1 base from V and 9 from J, leaving 13 bases between them. The CDR3 loop reads CASSLGGGSSSPLHF. Here the CDR3 DNA reads TGTGCCAGCAGTTTAGGGGGGGGCAGTAGTTCACCCCTCCACTTT.

This clonotype has at least ten counts. The CDR3: CASSVTSGGDTQYF. The CDR3 nucleotides are TGTGCCAGCAGCGTTACTAGCGGGGGCGATACGCAGTATTTT. The chain has TRBV9 and TRBJ2-3; 11 nucleotides align to TRBD2. Looked up from germline, CDR1 is SGDLS and CDR2 is YYNGEE. V lost 2 bases and J lost 6; bases outside the gene matches: 2. CDR3 length equals 14 residues.

This clonotype is medium-sized within its sample. The chain carries TRBV12-3 or TRBV12-4 and TRBJ1-1; D remains unclear. This CDR3 is 15 amino acids long. Trimming stripped 6 bases from V and 4 bases from J, with 18 bases between. CDR3 nucleotide sequence: TGTGCCAGCAGACGCAGTTTAGACACGAGCACTGAAGCTTTCTTT. Translation: CASRRSLDTSTEAFF.

This clonotype was seen more than once but under ten times. The CDR3 bases are TGTGCCAGCAGTTTATACCAATGGGGCCGAGGCACTGAAGCTTTCTTT. Its translation is CASSLYQWGRGTEAFF. The J gene is TRBJ1-1, the V gene TRBV12-3 or TRBV12-4; D possibly corresponds to TRBD1 (5 bases). This CDR3 comprises 16 residues. V was trimmed by 2 bases and J by 4 bases, leaving 17 bases between them.

This clonotype has a count of ten or more. The genes are TRBV5-6 and TRBJ2-3; 7 bases are a match to TRBD2. The V segment lost 5 bases and the J segment 2 bases; nucleotides outside the gene matches: 11. The length of the CDR3 is 16 residues. Germline V gives CDR1 SGHDT, CDR2 YYEEEE. The CDR3 DNA follows: TGTGCCAGCAGTTCGAGATCGACTAGCTACACAGATACGCAGTATTTT. Translating it yields CASSSRSTSYTDTQYF.

The sample holds a few counts of this clonotype. Relative to the germline gene, one junction end is altered; a read error may explain this. The J gene is TRBJ2-1, the V gene TRBV30, with TRBD2 matching 9 bases. CDR3 size: 14 residues. Looked up from germline, CDR1 is GTSNPN and CDR2 is SVGIG (reference sequence). The CDR3: CAWSVLKGTSFLIF. CDR3 in DNA: TGTGCCTGGAGTGTACTTAAGGGGACTAGCTTTTTGATCTTC.

This clonotype was seen at least ten times. V gene TRBV4-3 combines with J gene TRBJ2-7; no clear D gene. The CDR3 covers 15 residues. Germline assignment: CDR1 LGHNA and CDR2 YSLEER. V was pared by 0 bases and J by 6 bases, with 15 bases between. This chain's CDR3 is CASSQDSRPRVEQYF. CDR3 nucleotides: TGCGCCAGCAGCCAAGATTCCCGACCAAGGGTCGAGCAGTACTTC.

About this clonotype: This could be a read error, since a much larger clone is one nucleotide away. The chain carries TRBV27 and TRBJ1-1, with a weak D call TRBD1 (5 bases). The V gene's germline CDR1 is MNHEY and CDR2 SMNVEV (reference sequence). This CDR3 has 14 residues. V lost 5 bases and J lost 4, with 14 bases in between. The CDR3 protein is CASSRGDVGTEAFF. The CDR3 DNA is TGTGCCAGCAGTAGAGGGGACGTAGGCACTGAAGCTTTCTTT.

The chain has TRBV7-8 and TRBJ1-6; no firm D call. CDR3 length equals 11 residues. V lost 4 bases to trimming and J lost 12 bases, with 7 bases between them. Germline-derived CDR1 and CDR2 are SGHVS and FQNEAQ. Written as DNA, the CDR3 is TGTGCCAGCAGCTGTGAAGGACCCCTCCACTTT. Amino acid sequence: CASSCEGPLHF.